The 22 T cell receptor beta chains reported below all come from one sample, sequenced in a study of control samples from healthy donors and cancer patients. The table came from immunoSEQ multiplex PCR; TCRdb's copy has only in-frame clones and leaves some out. In the table there are tens of thousands of clones, around 91% of which are singletons. What was sequenced was blood. All receptors derive from a man in his fifties in good health.

This rearrangement joins TRBV12-3 or TRBV12-4 to TRBJ2-1; 12 bases are a match to TRBD1. The CDR3 totals 12 residues. Losses at the gene ends were 6 bases for V and 15 bases for J; bases not matched to a gene: 6. The CDR3 nucleotides are TGTGCCAGCAGCACCGGGGGACAGGGGGCGTTCTTC. This sequence encodes CASSTGGQGAFF.

As for this clone: The same CDR3 arises from other DNA sequences in this sample as well. The chain employs TRBV7-6 and TRBJ2-2; perhaps D is TRBD1 or TRBD2 (6 bases each). Germline V gene data show CDR1 as SGHVS and CDR2 as FNYEAQ. The ends were cut back, 6 bases at V and 6 bases at J, with 17 bases in the middle. The CDR3 loop spans 15 amino acids. DNA of the CDR3: TGTGCCAGCAGTCTAAGAGGGGGGTGGCCCGGGGAGCTGTTTTTT. It is translated as CASSLRGGWPGELFF.

The table lists this clone with a few counts. In DNA, the CDR3 is TGTGCCAGCAGCCACCGGACCCGCATTGAAGCTTTCTTT. This encodes CASSHRTRIEAFF. The chain recombines TRBV14 with TRBJ1-1; D gene uncertain. CDR1 and CDR2 from the germline V gene are SGHDN and FVKESK. The V and J ends lost 3 bases and 7 bases respectively, with 12 bases between them. The CDR3 length is 13 residues.

The chain couples TRBV11-3 to TRBJ2-7, with D hard to call. CDR1 and CDR2 (germline): SGHNT, YENEEA. This CDR3 has 13 residues. V lost 0 bases to trimming and J lost 5 bases, with 8 bases between them. The DNA for the CDR3 is TGTGCCAGCAGCTTAGAAAACCAGGACGAGCAGTACTTC. Protein product: CASSLENQDEQYF.

The rearrangement joins TRBV6-5 to TRBJ1-4; D remains unclear. Germline CDR1 and CDR2: MNHEY and SVGAGI. Trimming pared 8 bases from V and 8 bases from J, leaving 12 bases between. The CDR3 consists of 12 residues. The DNA of the CDR3 is TGTGCCAGCGGCGGCGGTCCCGAAAAACTGTTTTTT. Its translation: CASGGGPEKLFF.

The rearrangement uses TRBV7-2 and TRBJ1-3; no clear D. V gave up 1 base and J gave up 0 bases, with 4 bases separating them. There are 14 residues in the CDR3. Germline V CDR1 and CDR2: SGHTA, FQGNSA. CDR3 sequence (DNA): TGTGCCAGCAGCTTAGTAGACTCTGGAAACACCATATATTTT. It is translated as CASSLVDSGNTIYF.

The rearrangement joins TRBV11-2 to TRBJ1-1, with D possibly being TRBD1 (5 bases). Looked up from germline, CDR1 is SGHAT and CDR2 is FQNNGV. The CDR3 contains 13 residues. Trimming removed 5 bases from V and 6 bases from J, with 13 bases in between. The CDR3 protein is CASSPQTGPEAFF. CDR3 sequence (DNA): TGTGCCAGCAGCCCTCAGACGGGACCTGAAGCTTTCTTT.

This clone was observed once. The genes are TRBV7-2 and TRBJ1-4; D is uncertain. The V gene's germline CDR1 is SGHTA and CDR2 FQGNSA. V shed 3 bases and J shed 8 bases, with 7 bases lying between them. The CDR3 has 12 residues. CDR3 sequence reads: CASSFRREKLFF. CDR3 bases: TGTGCCAGCAGCTTCCGAAGGGAAAAACTGTTTTTT. The whole variable domain, filled in from reference TRBV7-2 and TRBJ1-4, reads GAGVSQSPSNKVTEKGKDVELRCDPISGHTALYWYRQSLGQGLEFLIYFQGNSAPDKSGLPSDRFSAERTGGSVSTLTIQRTQQEDSAVYLCASSFRREKLFFGSGTQLSVL.

The V gene is TRBV14, the J gene TRBJ1-2; D unresolved. The CDR3 has 13 residues. Trimming took off 1 base at V and 4 bases at J, with 7 bases between the two ends. CDR1 is SGHDN, CDR2 FVKESK, per germline. CDR3 region: CASSQGRSYGYTF. The CDR3 coding sequence is TGTGCCAGCAGCCAAGGCCGGTCCTATGGCTACACCTTC.

The chain has TRBV6-2 or TRBV6-3 and TRBJ1-1, with D hard to call. The germline V gene encodes CDR1 MNHEY and CDR2 SVGEGT. CDR3 length: 15 amino acids. V dropped 0 bases and J dropped 0 bases, with 8 bases sitting between them. This CDR3 is CASSYSIGLNTEAFF. The CDR3 DNA reads as TGTGCCAGCAGTTACTCGATTGGGTTGAACACTGAAGCTTTCTTT.

The genes are TRBV14 and TRBJ2-5; 7 positions match TRBD2. V shed 1 base, J shed 10 bases, and the junction held 6 bases outside the gene matches. Germline V gives CDR1 SGHDN, CDR2 FVKESK. The CDR3 spans 13 residues. The CDR3 loop is CASSQVGREVQYF. In DNA, the CDR3 is TGTGCCAGCAGCCAAGTCGGCCGGGAGGTCCAGTACTTC. Complete variable domain (other parts from reference TRBV14 and TRBJ2-5): EAGVTQFPSHSVIEKGQTVTLRCDPISGHDNLYWYRRVMGKEIKFLLHFVKESKQDESGMPNNRFLAERTGGTYSTLKVQPAELEDSGVYFCASSQVGREVQYFGPGTRLLVL.

V and J are TRBV9 and TRBJ1-1; 10 bases map to TRBD1. CDR1 SGDLS and CDR2 YYNGEE come from the germline V gene. J gave up 0 bases and V 0 bases, and 2 bases lay outside the gene matches. The CDR3 totals 16 residues. The CDR3 sequence is CASSVGDRGLNTEAFF. As DNA, the CDR3 is TGTGCCAGCAGCGTAGGGGACAGGGGACTGAACACTGAAGCTTTCTTT.

The rearrangement links TRBV2 to TRBJ2-7, with a possible D match to TRBD1 (5 bases). Germline lookup yields CDR1 SNHLY and CDR2 FYNNEI. V gave up 2 bases and J gave up 4 bases, with 9 bases separating them. The CDR3 spans 13 residues. As DNA, the CDR3 is TGTGCCAGCAGTGAACGCAGGGTATACGAGCAGTACTTC. The encoded protein is CASSERRVYEQYF.

The chain carries TRBV6-6 and TRBJ1-1, with D unclear. Germline lookup yields CDR1 MNHNY and CDR2 SVGAGI (reference sequence). V lost 6 bases to trimming and J lost 8 bases, with 13 bases between them. The CDR3 consists of 12 residues. The CDR3 sequence: CASSLGILEAFF. CDR3 sequence (DNA): TGTGCCAGCAGCCTGGGGATCCTGGAAGCTTTCTTT.

The chain has TRBV27 and TRBJ2-2; no clear D. The CDR3 contains 12 residues. Trimming pared 3 bases from V and 6 bases from J, leaving 5 bases between. Germline CDR1 reads MNHEY; CDR2 reads SMNVEV (reference sequence). This chain's CDR3 is CASSLWSGELFF. In DNA, the CDR3 is TGTGCCAGCAGTTTGTGGTCCGGGGAGCTGTTTTTT.

This rearrangement joins TRBV25-1 to TRBJ2-3, with unresolved D. This CDR3 region has 14 residues. V lost 4 bases, J lost 4 bases, and 12 bases lay in between. Germline values: CDR1 MGHDK, CDR2 SYGVNS. The CDR3 here is CASSAPVVADTQYF. The DNA of the CDR3 is TGTGCCAGCAGTGCGCCGGTAGTAGCAGATACGCAGTATTTT.

This clone has just one count. The V gene is TRBV19, the J gene TRBJ1-5; the D is unclear. Germline CDR1 reads LNHDA; CDR2 reads SQIVND (reference sequence). This CDR3 contains 15 residues. V lost 6 bases, J lost 0 bases, and 12 bases lay in between. The chain's CDR3 is CASREGFYSNQPQHF. CDR3 DNA: TGTGCCAGTAGGGAGGGATTTTATAGCAATCAGCCCCAGCATTTT.

V is TRBV5-1 and J is TRBJ2-1; tentative D call: TRBD2 (6 bases). Trimming took off 0 bases at V and 7 bases at J, with 14 bases between the two ends. This CDR3 is built from 15 residues. Germline V CDR1 and CDR2: SGHRS, YFSETQ. CDR3 sequence reads: CASSLVTGVGNEQFF. CDR3 in DNA: TGCGCCAGCAGCTTGGTAACGGGGGTGGGGAATGAGCAGTTCTTC.

This sequence joins TRBV19 and TRBJ1-2, with 7 bases fitting TRBD1. The CDR3 runs to 16 residues. The germline CDR1 and CDR2 sequences are LNHDA and SQIVND (reference sequence). V gave up 6 bases and J gave up 0 bases; unmatched junction bases: 10. Written as DNA, the CDR3 is TGTGCCAGTAGGGACAGGAGAACTAATTCTAACTATGGCTACACCTTC. Translating gives CASRDRRTNSNYGYTF.

A few counts support this clone. This chain joins TRBV2 and TRBJ2-4; maybe TRBD1 (7 bases). Trimming removed 6 bases from V and 1 base from J, with 16 bases in between. Looked up from germline, CDR1 is SNHLY and CDR2 is FYNNEI. The CDR3 is 16 residues long. The CDR3 loop reads CASRVEGARAKNIQYF. CDR3 sequence (DNA): TGTGCCAGCAGGGTGGAGGGGGCGCGGGCCAAAAACATTCAGTACTTC.

A single count supports this clone. This sequence joins TRBV12-3 or TRBV12-4 and TRBJ1-1; no clear D gene. V was pared by 4 bases and J by 3 bases, with 9 bases between. This CDR3 spans 13 amino acids. For the CDR3, the DNA is TGTGCCAGCAGTTATATCGGGGACACTGAAGCTTTCTTT. Residues: CASSYIGDTEAFF.

The gene calls are TRBV29-1 and TRBJ1-2, with TRBD1 matching over 8 bases. Germline V CDR1 and CDR2: SQVTM, ANQGSEA. V gave up 3 bases and J gave up 4 bases; unmatched junction bases: 7. The CDR3 extends over 14 amino acids. The CDR3 region has the DNA TGCAGCGTTGACTCCGGGACAGGATCCTATGGCTACACCTTC. Translating gives CSVDSGTGSYGYTF.